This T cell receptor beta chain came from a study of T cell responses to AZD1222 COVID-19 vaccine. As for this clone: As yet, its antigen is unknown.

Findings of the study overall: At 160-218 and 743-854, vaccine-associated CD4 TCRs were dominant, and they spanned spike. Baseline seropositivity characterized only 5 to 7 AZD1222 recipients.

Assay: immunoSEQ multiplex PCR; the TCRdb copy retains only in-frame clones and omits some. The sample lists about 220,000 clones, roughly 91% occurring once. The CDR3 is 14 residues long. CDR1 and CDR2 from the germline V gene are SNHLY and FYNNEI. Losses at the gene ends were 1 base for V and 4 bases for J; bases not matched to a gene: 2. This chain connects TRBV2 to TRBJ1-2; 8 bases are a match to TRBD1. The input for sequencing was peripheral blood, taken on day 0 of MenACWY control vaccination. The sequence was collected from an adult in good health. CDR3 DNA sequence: TGTGCCAGCAGTGAAGAACAGGGGGTCTATGGCTACACCTTC. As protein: CASSEEQGVYGYTF. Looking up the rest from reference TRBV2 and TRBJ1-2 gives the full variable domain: EPEVTQTPSHQVTQMGQEVILRCVPISNHLYFYWYRQILGQKVEFLVSFYNNEISEKSEIFDDQFSVERPDGSNFTLKIRSTKLEDSAMYFCASSEEQGVYGYTFGSGTRLTVV.